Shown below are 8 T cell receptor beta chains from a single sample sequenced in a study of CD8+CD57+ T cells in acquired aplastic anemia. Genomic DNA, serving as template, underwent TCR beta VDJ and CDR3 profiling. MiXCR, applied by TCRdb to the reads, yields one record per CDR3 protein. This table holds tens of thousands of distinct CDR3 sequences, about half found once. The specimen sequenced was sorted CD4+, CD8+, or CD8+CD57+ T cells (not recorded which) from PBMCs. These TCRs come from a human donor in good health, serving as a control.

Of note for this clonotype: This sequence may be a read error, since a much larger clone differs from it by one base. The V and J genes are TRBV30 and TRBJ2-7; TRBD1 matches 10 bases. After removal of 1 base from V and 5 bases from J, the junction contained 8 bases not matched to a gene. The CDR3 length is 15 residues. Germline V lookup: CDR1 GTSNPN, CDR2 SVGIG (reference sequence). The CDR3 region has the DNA TGTGCCTGGAGTGCCATGGGACAGGGGATGAACGAGCAGTACTTC. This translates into CAWSAMGQGMNEQYF. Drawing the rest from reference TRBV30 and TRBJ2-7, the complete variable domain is SQTIHQWPATLVQPVGSPLSLECTVEGTSNPNLYWYRQAAGRGLQLLFYSVGIGQISSEVPQNLSASRPQDRQFILSSKKLLLSDSGFYLCAWSAMGQGMNEQYFGPGTRLTVT.

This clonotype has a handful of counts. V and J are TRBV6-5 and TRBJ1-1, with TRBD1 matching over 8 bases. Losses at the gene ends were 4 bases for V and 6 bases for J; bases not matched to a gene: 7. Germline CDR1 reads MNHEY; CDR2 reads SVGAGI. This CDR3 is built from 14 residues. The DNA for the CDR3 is TGTGCCAGCAGTTTGACAGGGGAGTTCGCTGAAGCTTTCTTT. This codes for CASSLTGEFAEAFF.

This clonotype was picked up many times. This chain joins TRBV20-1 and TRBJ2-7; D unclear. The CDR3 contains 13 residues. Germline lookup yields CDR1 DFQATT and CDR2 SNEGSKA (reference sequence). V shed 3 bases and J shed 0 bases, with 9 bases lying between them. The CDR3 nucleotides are TGCAGTGCTAGGGGCGGCTACTCCTACGAGCAGTACTTC. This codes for CSARGGYSYEQYF.

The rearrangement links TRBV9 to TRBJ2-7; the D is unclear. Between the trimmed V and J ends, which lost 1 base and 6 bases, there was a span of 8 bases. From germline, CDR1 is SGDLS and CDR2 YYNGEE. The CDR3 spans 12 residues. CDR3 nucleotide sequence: TGTGCCAGCAGCGTAACCATCTGCGAGCAGTACTTC. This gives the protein CASSVTICEQYF.

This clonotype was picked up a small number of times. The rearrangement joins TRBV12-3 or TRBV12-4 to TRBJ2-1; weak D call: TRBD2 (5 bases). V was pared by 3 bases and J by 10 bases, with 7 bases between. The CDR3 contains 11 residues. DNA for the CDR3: TGTGCCAGCAGTTTTTCGGGAGAGCAGTTCTTC. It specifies CASSFSGEQFF.

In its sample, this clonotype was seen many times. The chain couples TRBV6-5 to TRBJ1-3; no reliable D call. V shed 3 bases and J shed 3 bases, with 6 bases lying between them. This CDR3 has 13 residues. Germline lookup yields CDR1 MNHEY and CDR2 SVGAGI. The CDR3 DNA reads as TGTGCCAGCAGTTATGGGGATGGAAACACCATATATTTT. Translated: CASSYGDGNTIYF.

CDR3 in DNA: TGTGCCTGGAGTGCGACTAGTCTTGAGCAGTTCTTC. Protein product: CAWSATSLEQFF. The rearrangement joins TRBV30 to TRBJ2-1; TRBD2 is a possible D gene (6 bases). The germline CDR1 and CDR2 sequences are GTSNPN and SVGIG (reference sequence). The CDR3 length is 12 residues. The V gene lost 1 base and the J gene lost 9 bases, with 10 bases spanning the gap.

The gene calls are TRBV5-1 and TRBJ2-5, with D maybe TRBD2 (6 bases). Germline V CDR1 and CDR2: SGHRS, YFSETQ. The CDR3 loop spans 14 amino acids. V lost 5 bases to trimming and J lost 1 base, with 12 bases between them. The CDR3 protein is CASSPQRAQETQYF. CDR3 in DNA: TGCGCCAGCAGTCCACAGCGGGCCCAAGAGACCCAGTACTTC. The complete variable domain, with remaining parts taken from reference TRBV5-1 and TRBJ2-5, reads KAGVTQTPRYLIKTRGQQVTLSCSPISGHRSVSWYQQTPGQGLQFLFEYFSETQRNKGNFPGRFSGRQFSNSRSEMNVSTLELGDSALYLCASSPQRAQETQYFGPGTRLLVL.